This T cell receptor beta chain comes out of a study of T-cell reconstitution after alpha-beta-depleted transplantation in children. TCRbeta library construction was performed incorporating unique molecular identifiers. TCRdb independently ran MiXCR on the PCR reads; one entry per CDR3 protein. The table lists hundreds of thousands of distinct CDR3 sequences, 16% of them singletons, with around 0.96% in the top ten. Notes on this clonotype: The junction departs from germline at one end; a sequencing error may be responsible.

CDR3 length: 15 residues. The germline V gene encodes CDR1 LGHDT and CDR2 YNNKEL (reference sequence). The TCR comes from a human donor who donated a stem cell graft to a child with acute myeloid leukemia. The chain couples TRBV3-1 to TRBJ1-1; D is perhaps TRBD1 (6 bases). This specimen consisted of PBMCs from the stem cell graft donor, obtained from the stem cell graft. As DNA, the CDR3 is TGTGCCTGCAGCCAAGAAGCAGGGGCGAACACTGAAGCTTTCTTT. Amino acid sequence: CACSQEAGANTEAFF.